A selection of T cell receptor beta chains follows, all from one sample in a study of OX40 agonist ivuxolimab in advanced cancers. The data were produced by immunoSEQ multiplex PCR, yet TCRdb's version contains in-frame clones alone and is incomplete. Of some 98,000 clones listed, roughly 84% are singletons. The sample in question was CD4+ or CD8+ T cells sorted from blood, obtained in a trial of the OX40 agonist ivuxolimab. These TCRs come from an adult with an advanced solid tumor such as melanoma, head and neck, liver or kidney cancer. Both conserved end residues are part of each CDR3.

v_call: TRBV19; cdr3_aa: CASTDIFNQPQHF
v_call: TRBV5-1; cdr3_aa: CASSNRNTEAFF
v_call: TRBV18; cdr3_aa: CASSPGTQETQYF
v_call: TRBV6-1; cdr3_aa: CASRRGQYNEKLFF
v_call: TRBV7-2; cdr3_aa: CASALDRGRGYTF
v_call: TRBV5-8; cdr3_aa: CASSLLGQAVREQYF
v_call: TRBV11-2; cdr3_aa: CASSQSGGDEKLFF
v_call: TRBV5-4; cdr3_aa: CASSFPQVYEYTF
v_call: TRBV9; cdr3_aa: CASSVAPGVNSPLHF
v_call: TRBV10-3; cdr3_aa: CAIRKTGQMNTEAFF
v_call: TRBV27; cdr3_aa: CASRQGPYEQYF
v_call: TRBV2; cdr3_aa: CASSPGPKGDEQYF
v_call: TRBV2; cdr3_aa: CASNEETEKLFF
v_call: TRBV27; cdr3_aa: CASSLSGREEAEQFF
v_call: TRBV7-7; cdr3_aa: CASRRPGPQETQYF
v_call: TRBV23-1; cdr3_aa: CASSPQKPYNEKLFF
v_call: TRBV6-5; cdr3_aa: CASSSLAGTGSVGYTF
v_call: TRBV6-1; cdr3_aa: CASSQGALDTQYF
v_call: TRBV5-6; cdr3_aa: CASRTRGNTEAFF
v_call: TRBV6-5; cdr3_aa: CASSLHRNYGYTF
v_call: TRBV19; cdr3_aa: CASSIVERQETQYF
v_call: TRBV7-9; cdr3_aa: CASSSYRGGLHTEAFF
v_call: TRBV9; cdr3_aa: CASSVGLGQGAGNEQFF
v_call: TRBV7-2; cdr3_aa: CASSRRGETEAFF
v_call: TRBV9; cdr3_aa: CASSLFPSEKLFF
v_call: TRBV4-2; cdr3_aa: CASSQAGSQRGGDTGELFF
v_call: TRBV6-6; cdr3_aa: CASSYSTASPEAFF
v_call: TRBV5-1; cdr3_aa: CASSLATGELHEQFF
v_call: TRBV7-2; cdr3_aa: CASSSPPQGYNEKLFF
v_call: TRBV18; cdr3_aa: CASSADRGGFNIEAFF
v_call: TRBV11-3; cdr3_aa: CASSLTGQSETQYF
v_call: TRBV29-1; cdr3_aa: CSVEAGQGAGGYTF
v_call: TRBV6-6; cdr3_aa: CASSYYPDGTDTQYF
v_call: TRBV7-3; cdr3_aa: CASSPGLARGTDTQYF
v_call: TRBV10-1; cdr3_aa: CASRRGPSNQPQHF
v_call: TRBV7-6; cdr3_aa: CASSVGLAGGDDSIQYF
v_call: TRBV5-1; cdr3_aa: CASSLGYEQYF
v_call: TRBV7-9; cdr3_aa: CASSHGRGSANTGELFF
v_call: TRBV4-1; cdr3_aa: CASSSVGRGGQETQYF